A selection of T cell receptor beta chains follows, all from one sample in a study of memory CD4+ T cells and cytomegalovirus serostatus. Some clones are missing from TCRdb's copy, which holds only in-frame ones; the method was immunoSEQ multiplex PCR. This repertoire shows about 56,000 clones, about 80% found once; its top ten account for roughly 3%. The specimen was memory CD4+ T cells from blood. These receptors were taken from an adult in good health and CMV-seropositive. CDR3s include the opening cysteine and the closing phenylalanine or tryptophan.

>TRBJ2-7|12|TRBV6-4
CASSVKGYEQYF
>TRBJ2-5|10|TRBV29-1
CSVAGETQYF
>TRBJ1-1|12|TRBV27
CASKQGQLEAFF
>TRBJ2-1|16|TRBV28
CASSSLTGASYNEQFF
>TRBJ2-6|18|TRBV9
CASSERTGGASGANVLTF
>TRBJ2-7|15|TRBV9
CASSVGSSGQYEQYF
>TRBJ1-1|14|TRBV18
CASSPPDRPTEAFF
>TRBJ2-1|17|TRBV6-1
CASSESGLAGAHNEQFF
>TRBJ1-5|13|TRBV2
CASSEVENQPQHF
>TRBJ1-3|12|TRBV7-9
CASTQESNTIYF
>TRBJ1-5|14|TRBV6-5
CASSATGSNQPQHF
>TRBJ2-2|16|TRBV19
CASWTSGRAYTGELFF
>TRBJ2-3|14|TRBV15
CATSRAGSTDTQYF
>TRBJ1-4|17|TRBV21-1
CASRKPHQGRGAQKLFF
>TRBJ2-5|15|TRBV15
CATGGGQGNGETQYF
>TRBJ1-1|14|TRBV25-1
CASRGIGGNTEAFF
>TRBJ2-1|16|TRBV7-2
CASSRKREGPYNEQFF
>TRBJ1-5|13|TRBV10-3
CAISENSDQPQHF
>TRBJ2-1|18|TRBV7-8
CASSNRLVLPVRGDEQFF
>TRBJ2-1|13|TRBV28
CASSLLDRNEQFF
>TRBJ1-2|16|TRBV7-9
CASSLPRQGSSSGYTF
>TRBJ2-1|14|TRBV29-1
CSVRGLAGGDEQFF
>TRBJ1-2|14|TRBV11-2
CASSLGGARYGYTF
>TRBJ2-5|14|TRBV29-1
CSVNSGTGWETQYF
>TRBJ1-5|15|TRBV19
CASSIFGVLNQPQHF
>TRBJ2-5|13|TRBV7-7
CASSPGVEGTQYF
>TRBJ2-1|13|TRBV5-1
CASKQAVYNEQFF
>TRBJ2-3|14|TRBV6-5
CASSRGAGTDTQYF
>TRBJ2-2|13|TRBV28
CASSRLGPGELFF
>TRBJ2-5|17|TRBV4-2
CASSQGVASGSGQTQYF
>TRBJ2-1|13|TRBV10-3
CATRTGGKDEQFF
>TRBJ2-1|16|TRBV2
CASVSYRDRPYNEQFF
>TRBJ1-2|12|TRBV28
CVVGGPNYGYTF
>TRBJ2-5|13|TRBV18
CASKPGVEETQYF
>TRBJ1-2|13|TRBV2
CASIRVIENGYTF